This TCR beta chain was identified in a study of shared clonotypes between healthy human individuals (dated by TCRdb to about 2020). For the study in its entirety: The cohort comprised two women and a few men aged 18 to 49 years. For each donor, CD4 naive and CD4 memory were each run on three plates, CD8 naive on two plates, and CD8 memory on one plate. Per donor, leukapheresis produced somewhere between about 0.94 and 9 billion PBMCs. To estimate repertoire size and how much clonotype sharing occurs between individuals, the study deeply sequenced the blood TCR repertoires of roughly 5 healthy adults. Libraries were prepared and TCR repertoires were sequenced by different laboratories using diverse techniques, in order to increase sequencing depth and limit assay-specific biases.

This clone was counted at least ten times. The target of this receptor is not known. One base away there is no much larger clone; base qualities are not given. The germline V gene sets CDR1 to SGHRS and CDR2 to YFSETQ. Compared with germline, V lacks 1 base and J lacks 4 bases; bases without a gene match: 5. The CDR3 starts with the cysteine, ends with the phenylalanine, and has 15 residues. The read is trimmed to its CDR3 DNA, 45 bases read in frame from base 1. Overall study results and their limits: When a few donors were compared, the shared fraction of clonotypes was about 5.5% for naive CD4, over 3% for naive CD8, more than 2% for memory CD4, and 0.3% to 0.5% for memory CD8. The small number of donors limited the genetic and exposure-history diversity represented. Pairwise subsampling led to the expectation that sequencing depth would affect the degree of clonotype sharing among donors. Compared with non-shared clonotypes, clonotypes shared by all four sorted-subset donors had higher generation probabilities. Sampling was limited to blood, and TCR repertoires in tissue likely differ from TCR repertoires in blood. Larger estimated clonotype richness was generally found for naive subsets than for memory subsets. Rarefaction of sorted-subset datasets indicated incomplete sequencing despite the large sequencing depth.

Donors were healthy HIV-negative adults with no recently reported acute infections or vaccinations. Every donor was a Caucasian adult living in Nashville, Tennessee, USA. CD4+ T cells were enriched by magnetic negative selection, after which naive cells were positively selected on CD45RA and the negative fraction was taken as the memory subset. After blood collection by leukapheresis, PBMCs were isolated using Ficoll-Histopaque density gradient centrifugation and then cryopreserved in the vapor phase of liquid nitrogen. Analytical flow cytometry was used to check the purity and quantity of each magnetically sorted T cell population. From each sorted fraction, genomic DNA was isolated and quantified by UV absorbance on a Nanodrop 2000c. Using the deep immunoSEQ assay, TCR CDR3 regions were amplified from genomic DNA by multiplex PCR. Extracted genomic DNA from each cell subset was spread evenly across all wells of several immunoSEQ 96-well plates, with each plate serving as a replicate. For sorted subsets, 150 to 250 ng of genomic DNA, equivalent to roughly 30,000 T cell genomes, went into each replicate PCR. Purified libraries were measured with a Qubit 3.0 fluorometer, size-checked on a Bioanalyzer 2100, and measured again with the KAPA Library Quantification kit. A separate single-read 150-cycle Illumina NextSeq 550 flow cell was used to sequence each immunoSEQ 96-well plate. Concerning the study's data processing: Because the immunoSEQ output included only junctional sequences and no quality scores, the filtering could not be the same as the filtering used for full-length reads. To assign V/J genes and CDR3, sequences were annotated using PyIR, a Python wrapper for IgBLAST v1.9, with IMGT germline references. Reads were filtered out if the reads had weak V/J assignments (E-value above 1e-6), no CDR3, stop codons, out-of-frame junctions, or ambiguous translated residues. V3J clonotypes were defined as sequences sharing the same inferred V gene, J gene, and CDR3 amino acid sequence. The percentage overlap between two repertoires was calculated by dividing the number of shared unique clonotypes by the size of the smaller repertoire. Three approaches were used to assess repertoire richness: RTK rarefaction, the Chao1 estimator, and Recon v2.1 estimates of unobserved clonotypes. Generation probabilities for all TCRbeta clonotypes obtained by the gDNA method from four donors were computed using OLGA. Entries here come from immuneACCESS through TCRdb and include only in-frame sequences with V and J called. Some clones fail to appear in such tables; in the studies checked, an unresolved V gene covers under half of the shortfall, and the cause of the remainder is unknown. V and J calls and clone size are those listed in that table; D and trimming were worked out from the DNA. The sample profile shows about 710,000 clones; about two thirds of them were found once. The ten largest clones capture more than 1.5% of the sample.

The chain is made from TRBV5-1 and TRBJ2-1; 7 central bases correspond to TRBD1. The sequence was obtained from a woman aged 25-40 years in good health. Material for sequencing was memory CD4+ T cells sorted from blood. The sample's cell subset or site, from its label and the paper: CD45RA-negative fraction. The DNA reads TGCGCCAGCAGCTTGTTGGGACAGCCATACAATGAGCAGTTCTTC. Translated, it reads CASSLLGQPYNEQFF.